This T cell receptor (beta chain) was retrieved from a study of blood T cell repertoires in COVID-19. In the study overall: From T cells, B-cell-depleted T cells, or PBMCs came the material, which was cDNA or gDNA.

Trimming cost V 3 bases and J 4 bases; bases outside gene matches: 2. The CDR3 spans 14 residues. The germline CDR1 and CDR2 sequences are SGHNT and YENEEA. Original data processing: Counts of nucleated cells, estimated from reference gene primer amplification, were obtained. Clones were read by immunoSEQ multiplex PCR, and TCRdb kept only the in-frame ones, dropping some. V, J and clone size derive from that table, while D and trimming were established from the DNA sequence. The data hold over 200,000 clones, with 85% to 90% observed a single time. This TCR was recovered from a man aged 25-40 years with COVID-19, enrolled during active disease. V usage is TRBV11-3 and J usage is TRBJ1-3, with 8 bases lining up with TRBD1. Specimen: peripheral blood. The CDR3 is CASSLDREGNTIYF. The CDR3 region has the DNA TGTGCCAGCAGCTTGGACAGGGAGGGAAACACCATATATTTT. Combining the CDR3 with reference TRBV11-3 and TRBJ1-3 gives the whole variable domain EAGVVQSPRYKIIEKKQPVAFWCNPISGHNTLYWYLQNLGQGPELLIRYENEEAVDDSQLPKDRFSAERLKGVDSTLKIQPAELGDSAVYLCASSLDREGNTIYFGEGSWLTVV.